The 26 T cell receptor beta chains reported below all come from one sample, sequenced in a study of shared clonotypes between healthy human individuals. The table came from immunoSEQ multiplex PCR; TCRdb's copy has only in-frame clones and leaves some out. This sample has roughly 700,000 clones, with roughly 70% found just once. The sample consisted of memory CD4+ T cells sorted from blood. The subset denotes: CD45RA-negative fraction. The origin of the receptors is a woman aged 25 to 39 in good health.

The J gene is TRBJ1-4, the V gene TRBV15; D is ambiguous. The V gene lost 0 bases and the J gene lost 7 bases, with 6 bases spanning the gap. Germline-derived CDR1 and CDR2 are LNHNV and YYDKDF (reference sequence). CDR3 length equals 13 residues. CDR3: CATSRDVLEKLFF. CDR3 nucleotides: TGTGCCACCAGCAGAGATGTGCTTGAAAAACTGTTTTTT.

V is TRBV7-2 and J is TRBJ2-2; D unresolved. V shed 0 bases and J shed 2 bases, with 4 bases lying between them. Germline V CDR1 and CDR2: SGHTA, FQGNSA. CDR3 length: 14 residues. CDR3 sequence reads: CASSLADNTGELFF. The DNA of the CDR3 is TGTGCCAGCAGCTTAGCGGATAACACCGGGGAGCTGTTTTTT.

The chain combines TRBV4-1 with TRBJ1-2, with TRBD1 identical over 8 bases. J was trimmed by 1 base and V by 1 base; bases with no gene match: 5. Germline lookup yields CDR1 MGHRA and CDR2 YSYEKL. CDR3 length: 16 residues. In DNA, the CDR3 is TGCGCCAGCAGCCAAGGGAGACAGGGGAATAACTATGGCTACACCTTC. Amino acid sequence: CASSQGRQGNNYGYTF.

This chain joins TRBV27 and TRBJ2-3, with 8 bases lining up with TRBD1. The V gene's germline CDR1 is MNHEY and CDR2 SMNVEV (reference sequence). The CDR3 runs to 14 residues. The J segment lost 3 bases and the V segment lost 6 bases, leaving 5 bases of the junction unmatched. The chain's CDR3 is CASSPWTGTDTQYF. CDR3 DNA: TGTGCCAGCAGCCCTTGGACAGGGACAGATACGCAGTATTTT.

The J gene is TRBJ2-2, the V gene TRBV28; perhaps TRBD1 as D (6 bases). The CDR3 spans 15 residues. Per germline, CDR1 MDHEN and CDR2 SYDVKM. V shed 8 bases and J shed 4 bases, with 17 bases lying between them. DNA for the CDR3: TGTGCCAGCCAGACCCCAGGGGATTTCACCGGGGAGCTGTTTTTT. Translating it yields CASQTPGDFTGELFF.

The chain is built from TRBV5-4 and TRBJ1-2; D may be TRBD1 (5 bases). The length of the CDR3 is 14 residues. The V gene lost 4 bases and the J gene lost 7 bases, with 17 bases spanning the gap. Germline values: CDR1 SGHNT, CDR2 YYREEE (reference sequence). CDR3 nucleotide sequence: TGTGCCAGCAGCACGCAGGGTGTATTGGGTGGCTACACCTTC. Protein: CASSTQGVLGGYTF. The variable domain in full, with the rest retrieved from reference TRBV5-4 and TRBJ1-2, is ETGVTQSPTHLIKTRGQQVTLRCSSQSGHNTVSWYQQALGQGPQFIFQYYREEENGRGNFPPRFSGLQFPNYSSELNVNALELDDSALYLCASSTQGVLGGYTFGSGTRLTVV.

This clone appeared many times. The CDR3 DNA reads TGTGCCAGTAGTAAGGGCAAGACTAGCGGAGGCTCCTACAATGAGCAGTTCTTC. This translates into CASSKGKTSGGSYNEQFF. This sequence joins TRBV19 and TRBJ2-1, with 9 bases fitting TRBD2. The germline CDR1 and CDR2 sequences are LNHDA and SQIVND (reference sequence). The CDR3 sequence is 18 residues long. V shed 4 bases and J 0 bases; nucleotides not matched to a gene: 10.

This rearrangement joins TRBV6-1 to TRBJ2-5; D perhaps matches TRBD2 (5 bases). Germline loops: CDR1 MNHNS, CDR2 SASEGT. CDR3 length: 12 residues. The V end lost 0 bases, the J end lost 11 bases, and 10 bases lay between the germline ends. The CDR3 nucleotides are TGTGCCAGCAGTGAAGCCCGACTAAGGCAGTACTTC. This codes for CASSEARLRQYF.

CDR3 sequence (DNA): TGTGCCAGCAGCTGGGACAGGGGCTACGAGCAGTACTTC. It specifies CASSWDRGYEQYF. The rearrangement uses TRBV27 and TRBJ2-7; 10 positions agree with TRBD1. V trimming: 6 bases; J trimming: 3 bases; junction bases outside the gene matches: 2. The CDR3 is 13 amino acids. From germline, CDR1 is MNHEY and CDR2 SMNVEV (reference sequence).

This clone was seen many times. CDR3 in DNA: TGTGCCAGCAGCGTTGACAATTTCTCTTTGGGCTACACCTTC. It specifies CASSVDNFSLGYTF. V and J are TRBV9 and TRBJ1-2; no firm D call. Germline-derived CDR1 and CDR2 are SGDLS and YYNGEE. The V gene lost 2 bases and the J gene lost 8 bases, with 16 bases spanning the gap. CDR3 length: 14 residues.

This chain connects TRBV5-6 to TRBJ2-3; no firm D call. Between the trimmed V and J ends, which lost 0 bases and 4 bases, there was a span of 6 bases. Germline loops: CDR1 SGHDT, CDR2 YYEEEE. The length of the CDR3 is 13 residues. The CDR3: CASSLVGPDTQYF. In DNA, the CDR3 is TGTGCCAGCAGCTTGGTGGGTCCAGATACGCAGTATTTT.

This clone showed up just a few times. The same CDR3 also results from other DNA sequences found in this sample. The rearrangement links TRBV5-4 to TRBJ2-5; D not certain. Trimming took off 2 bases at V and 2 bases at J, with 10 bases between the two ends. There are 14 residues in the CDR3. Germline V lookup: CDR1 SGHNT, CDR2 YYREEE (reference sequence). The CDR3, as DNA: TGTGCCAGCAGCTTTTCAGGTTCGCAAGAGACCCAGTACTTC. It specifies CASSFSGSQETQYF. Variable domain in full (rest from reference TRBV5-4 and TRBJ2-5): ETGVTQSPTHLIKTRGQQVTLRCSSQSGHNTVSWYQQALGQGPQFIFQYYREEENGRGNFPPRFSGLQFPNYSSELNVNALELDDSALYLCASSFSGSQETQYFGPGTRLLVL.

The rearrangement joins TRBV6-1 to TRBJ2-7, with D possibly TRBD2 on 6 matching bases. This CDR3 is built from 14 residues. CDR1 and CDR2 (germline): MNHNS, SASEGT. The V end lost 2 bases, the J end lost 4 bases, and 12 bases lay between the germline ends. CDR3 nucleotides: TGTGCCAGCAGTGAATCGGGGGTACAGTACGAGCAGTACTTC. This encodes CASSESGVQYEQYF.

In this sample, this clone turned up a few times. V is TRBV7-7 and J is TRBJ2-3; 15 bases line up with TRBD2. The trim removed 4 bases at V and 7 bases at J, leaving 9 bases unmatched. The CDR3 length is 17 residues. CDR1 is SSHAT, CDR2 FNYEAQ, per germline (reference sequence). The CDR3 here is CASSYGPGLAGGNTQYF. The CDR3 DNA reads TGTGCCAGCAGCTATGGGCCGGGACTAGCGGGAGGAAATACGCAGTATTTT.

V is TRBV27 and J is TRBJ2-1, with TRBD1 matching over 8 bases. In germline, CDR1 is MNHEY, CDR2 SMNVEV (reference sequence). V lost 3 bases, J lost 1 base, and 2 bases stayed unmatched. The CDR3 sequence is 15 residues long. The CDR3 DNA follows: TGTGCCAGCAGTTTTCGGGACAGGTCCTACAATGAGCAGTTCTTC. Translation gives CASSFRDRSYNEQFF.

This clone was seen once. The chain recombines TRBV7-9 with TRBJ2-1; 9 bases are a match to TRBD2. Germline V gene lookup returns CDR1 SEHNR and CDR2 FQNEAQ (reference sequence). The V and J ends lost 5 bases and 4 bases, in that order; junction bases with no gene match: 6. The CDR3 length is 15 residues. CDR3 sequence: CASSLSGRTYNEQFF. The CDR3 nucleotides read TGTGCCAGCAGCCTGAGCGGGAGGACGTACAATGAGCAGTTCTTC.

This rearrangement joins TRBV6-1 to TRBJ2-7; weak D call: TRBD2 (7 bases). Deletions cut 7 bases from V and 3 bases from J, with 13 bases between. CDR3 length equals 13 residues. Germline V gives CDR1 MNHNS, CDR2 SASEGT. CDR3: CASTGASGYEQYF. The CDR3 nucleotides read TGTGCCAGCACGGGGGCTAGCGGCTACGAGCAGTACTTC.

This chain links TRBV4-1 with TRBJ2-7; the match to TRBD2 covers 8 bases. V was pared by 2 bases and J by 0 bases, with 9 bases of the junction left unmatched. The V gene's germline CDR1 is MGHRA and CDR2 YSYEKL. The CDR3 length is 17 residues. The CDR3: CASSQRLSGGDSYEQYF. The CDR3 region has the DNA TGCGCCAGCAGCCAAAGATTAAGCGGGGGCGACTCCTACGAGCAGTACTTC.

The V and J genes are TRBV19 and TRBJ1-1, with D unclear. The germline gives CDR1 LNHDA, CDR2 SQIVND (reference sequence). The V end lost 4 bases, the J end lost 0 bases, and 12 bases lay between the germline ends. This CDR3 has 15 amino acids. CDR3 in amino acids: CASSTDGSMNTEAFF. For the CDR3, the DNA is TGTGCCAGTAGTACCGACGGATCAATGAACACTGAAGCTTTCTTT.

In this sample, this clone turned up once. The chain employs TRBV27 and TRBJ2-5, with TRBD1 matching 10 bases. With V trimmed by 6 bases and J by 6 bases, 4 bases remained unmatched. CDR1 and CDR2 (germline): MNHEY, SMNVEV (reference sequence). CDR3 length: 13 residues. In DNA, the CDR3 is TGTGCCAGCAGGACAGGGGGCTCAAAGACCCAGTACTTC. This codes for CASRTGGSKTQYF.

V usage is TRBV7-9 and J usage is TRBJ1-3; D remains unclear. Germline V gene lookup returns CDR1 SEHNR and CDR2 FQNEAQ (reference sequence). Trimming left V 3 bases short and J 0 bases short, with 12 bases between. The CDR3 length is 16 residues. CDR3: CASSFILLNSGNTIYF. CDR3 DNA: TGTGCCAGCAGCTTCATATTGCTGAACTCTGGAAACACCATATATTTT.

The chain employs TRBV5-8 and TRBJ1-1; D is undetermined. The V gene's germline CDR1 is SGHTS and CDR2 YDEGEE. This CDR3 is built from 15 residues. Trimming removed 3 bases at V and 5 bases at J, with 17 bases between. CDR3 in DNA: TGTGCCAGCAGCTCCAAATCCCTAAGTTGGACTGAAGCTTTCTTT. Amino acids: CASSSKSLSWTEAFF.

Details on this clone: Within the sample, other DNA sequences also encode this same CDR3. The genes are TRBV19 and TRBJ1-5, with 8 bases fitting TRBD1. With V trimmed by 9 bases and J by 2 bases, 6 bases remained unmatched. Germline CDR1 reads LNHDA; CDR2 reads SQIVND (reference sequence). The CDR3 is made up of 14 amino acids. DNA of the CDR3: TGTGCCAGCGGGACAGGAGGTGGCAATCAGCCCCAGCATTTT. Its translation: CASGTGGGNQPQHF.

This chain's CDR3 is CASSESRHSTDTQYF. The CDR3 coding sequence is TGTGCCAGCAGTGAAAGTCGGCATAGCACAGATACGCAGTATTTT. This sequence joins TRBV2 and TRBJ2-3; D gene ambiguous. This CDR3 is 15 amino acids long. V was pared by 2 bases and J by 0 bases, with 9 bases between. The germline V gene encodes CDR1 SNHLY and CDR2 FYNNEI.

CDR3: CASSPTGLAGAETQYF. CDR3 bases: TGTGCCAGCAGCCCGACCGGACTAGCGGGAGCGGAGACCCAGTACTTC. The gene calls are TRBV5-4 and TRBJ2-5; TRBD2 agrees at 13 bases. The germline gives CDR1 SGHNT, CDR2 YYREEE (reference sequence). V dropped 4 bases and J dropped 5; count of bases not matched to a gene: 8. The CDR3 is 16 amino acids.

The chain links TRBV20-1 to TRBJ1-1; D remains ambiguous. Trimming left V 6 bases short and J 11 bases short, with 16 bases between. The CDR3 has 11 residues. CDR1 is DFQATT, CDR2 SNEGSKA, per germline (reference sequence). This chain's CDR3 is CSAGGGIVAFF. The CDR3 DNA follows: TGCAGTGCCGGAGGAGGGATCGTGGCTTTCTTT.